This T cell receptor (beta chain) was documented in a study of CD8 T cell repertoires and HIV-1 epitope variants. As for the study in general: 1M T cells were kept uncultured as a baseline.

The CDR3 contains 18 residues. Trimming cost V 2 bases and J 4 bases, with 21 bases left between them. From germline, CDR1 is SEHNR and CDR2 FQNEAQ (reference sequence). Sequencing used immunoSEQ multiplex PCR; TCRdb keeps in-frame clones, though not all of them. This sample has about 1,800 clones; over 65% occur once, and the top ten carry more than 40%. The sample holds one count of this clone. Its target is unknown. The sequence was obtained from a male donor with HIV. V and J are TRBV7-9 and TRBJ2-1; D is undetermined. Sequenced material: cultured CD8+ T cells derived from PBMCs. The CDR3 region has the DNA TGTGCCAGCAGCTTATACCCGGCAGATGATAATCTGTACAATGAGCAGTTCTTC. The encoded protein is CASSLYPADDNLYNEQFF.